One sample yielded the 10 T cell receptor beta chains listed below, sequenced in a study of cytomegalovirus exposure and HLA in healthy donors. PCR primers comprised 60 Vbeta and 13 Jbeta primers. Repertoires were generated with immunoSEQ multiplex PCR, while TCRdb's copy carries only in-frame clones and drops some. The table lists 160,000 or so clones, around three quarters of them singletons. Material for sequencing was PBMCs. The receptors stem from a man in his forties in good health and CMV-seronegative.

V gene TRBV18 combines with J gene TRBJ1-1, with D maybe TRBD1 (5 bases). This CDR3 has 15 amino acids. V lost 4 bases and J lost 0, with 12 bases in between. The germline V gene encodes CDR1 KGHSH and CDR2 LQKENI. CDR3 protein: CASSQAGRMNTEAFF. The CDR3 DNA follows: TGTGCCAGCTCACAAGCGGGACGGATGAACACTGAAGCTTTCTTT.

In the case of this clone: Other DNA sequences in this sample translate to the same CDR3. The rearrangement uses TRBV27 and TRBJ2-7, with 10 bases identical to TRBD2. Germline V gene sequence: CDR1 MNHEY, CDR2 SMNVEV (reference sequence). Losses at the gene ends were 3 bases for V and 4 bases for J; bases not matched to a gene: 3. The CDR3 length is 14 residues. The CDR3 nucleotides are TGTGCCAGCAGTTTTAGCGGGAGGTCTTACGAGCAGTACTTC. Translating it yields CASSFSGRSYEQYF.

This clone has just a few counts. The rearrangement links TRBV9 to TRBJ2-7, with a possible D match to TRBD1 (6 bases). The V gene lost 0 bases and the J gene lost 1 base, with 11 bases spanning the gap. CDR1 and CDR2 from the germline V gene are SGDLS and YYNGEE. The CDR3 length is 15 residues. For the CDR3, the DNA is TGTGCCAGCAGCGTAGGGACAGCTTTATCCTACGAGCAGTACTTC. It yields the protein CASSVGTALSYEQYF. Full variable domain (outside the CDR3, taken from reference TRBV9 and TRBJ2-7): DSGVTQTPKHLITATGQRVTLRCSPRSGDLSVYWYQQSLDQGLQFLIQYYNGEERAKGNILERFSAQQFPDLHSELNLSSLELGDSALYFCASSVGTALSYEQYFGPGTRLTVT.

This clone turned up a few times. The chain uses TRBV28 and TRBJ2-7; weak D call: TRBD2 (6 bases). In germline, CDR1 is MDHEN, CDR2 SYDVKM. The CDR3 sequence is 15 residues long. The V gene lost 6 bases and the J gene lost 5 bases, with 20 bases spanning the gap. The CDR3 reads CASSPGGGVRNEQYV. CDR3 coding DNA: TGTGCCAGCAGCCCCGGGGGTGGGGTCAGAAACGAGCAGTACGTC.

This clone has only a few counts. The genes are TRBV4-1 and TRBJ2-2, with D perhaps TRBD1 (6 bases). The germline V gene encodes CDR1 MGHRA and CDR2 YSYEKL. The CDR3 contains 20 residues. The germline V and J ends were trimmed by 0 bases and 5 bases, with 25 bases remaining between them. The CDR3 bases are TGCGCCAGCAGCCAAGATCCGGCGAGTGGAGCGGTTAGGGGGACCGGGGAGCTGTTTTTT. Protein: CASSQDPASGAVRGTGELFF.

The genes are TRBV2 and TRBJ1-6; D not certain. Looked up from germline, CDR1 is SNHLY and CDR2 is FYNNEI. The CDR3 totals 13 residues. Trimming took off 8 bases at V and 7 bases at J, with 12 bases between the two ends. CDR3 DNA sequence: TGTGCCAGCCAGAACAGAGAAAATTCACCCCTCCACTTT. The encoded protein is CASQNRENSPLHF. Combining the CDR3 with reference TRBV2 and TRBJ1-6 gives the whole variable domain EPEVTQTPSHQVTQMGQEVILRCVPISNHLYFYWYRQILGQKVEFLVSFYNNEISEKSEIFDDQFSVERPDGSNFTLKIRSTKLEDSAMYFCASQNRENSPLHFGNGTRLTVT.

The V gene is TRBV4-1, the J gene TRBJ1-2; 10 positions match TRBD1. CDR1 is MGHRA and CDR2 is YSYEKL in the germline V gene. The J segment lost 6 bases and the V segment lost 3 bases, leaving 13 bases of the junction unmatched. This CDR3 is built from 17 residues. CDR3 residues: CASSHPETGQGGHGYTF. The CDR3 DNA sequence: TGCGCCAGCAGCCATCCCGAGACCGGACAGGGGGGTCATGGCTACACCTTC.

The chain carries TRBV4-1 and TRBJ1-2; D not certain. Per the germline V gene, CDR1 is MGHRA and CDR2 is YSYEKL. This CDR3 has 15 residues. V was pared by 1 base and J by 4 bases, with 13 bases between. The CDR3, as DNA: TGCGCCAGCAGCCAAGTCTGGGCGCTTTTCTATGGCTACACCTTC. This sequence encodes CASSQVWALFYGYTF.

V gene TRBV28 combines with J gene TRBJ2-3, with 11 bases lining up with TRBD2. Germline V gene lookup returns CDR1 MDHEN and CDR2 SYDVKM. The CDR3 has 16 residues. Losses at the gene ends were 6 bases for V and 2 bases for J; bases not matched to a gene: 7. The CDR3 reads CASRRGTSGFTDTQYF. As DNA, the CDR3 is TGTGCCAGCAGGCGGGGGACTAGCGGTTTCACAGATACGCAGTATTTT.

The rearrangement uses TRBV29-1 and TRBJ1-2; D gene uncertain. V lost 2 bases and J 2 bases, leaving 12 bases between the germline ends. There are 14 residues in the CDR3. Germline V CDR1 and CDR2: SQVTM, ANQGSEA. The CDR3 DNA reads TGCAGCGTTGAACCAGCGGACGGGAACTATGGCTACACCTTC. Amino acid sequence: CSVEPADGNYGYTF.